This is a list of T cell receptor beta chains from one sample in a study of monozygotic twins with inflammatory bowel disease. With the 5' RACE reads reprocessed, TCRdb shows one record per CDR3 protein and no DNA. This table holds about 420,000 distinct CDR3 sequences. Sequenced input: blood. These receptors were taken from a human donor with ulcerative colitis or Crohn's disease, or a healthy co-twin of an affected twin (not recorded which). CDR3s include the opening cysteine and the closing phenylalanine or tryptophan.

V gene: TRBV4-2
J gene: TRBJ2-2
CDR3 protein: CASSQDQNSANTGELFF

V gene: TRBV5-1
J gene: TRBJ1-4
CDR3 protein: CASSLVNGLDEKLFF

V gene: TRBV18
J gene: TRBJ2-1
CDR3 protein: CASSPALPGTYNEQFF

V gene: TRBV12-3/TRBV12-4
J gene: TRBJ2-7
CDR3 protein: CASSADSASYEQYF

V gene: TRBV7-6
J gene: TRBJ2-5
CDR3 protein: CASSLGVWQGGQETQYF

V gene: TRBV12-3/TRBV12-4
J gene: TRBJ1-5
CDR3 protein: CASSQSQDRNQPQHF

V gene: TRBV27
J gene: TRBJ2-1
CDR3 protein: CASSPFSGTTLYNEQFF

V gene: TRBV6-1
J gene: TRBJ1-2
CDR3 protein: CASMSPGQGAGGYTF

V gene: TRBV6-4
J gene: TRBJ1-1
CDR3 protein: CASSEHENTEAFF

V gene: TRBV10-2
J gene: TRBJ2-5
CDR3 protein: CASLDSGGEGTQYF

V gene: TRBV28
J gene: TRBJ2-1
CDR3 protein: CASSLWGLHREQFF

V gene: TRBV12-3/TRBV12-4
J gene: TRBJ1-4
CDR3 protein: CASSLSSGANEKLFF

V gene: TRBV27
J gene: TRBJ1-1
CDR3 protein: CASSAVEGVWTEAFF

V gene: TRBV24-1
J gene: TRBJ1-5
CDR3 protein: CATQGQGDYQPQHF

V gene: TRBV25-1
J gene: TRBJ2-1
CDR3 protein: CASSESSGSEKFF

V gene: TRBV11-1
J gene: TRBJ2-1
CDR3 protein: CASTIPGGQGVSISYNEQFF

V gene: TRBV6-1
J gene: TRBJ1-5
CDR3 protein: CASSQEGGGLGNQPQHF

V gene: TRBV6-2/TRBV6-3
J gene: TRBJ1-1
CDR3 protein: CASRWDRRTNTEAFF

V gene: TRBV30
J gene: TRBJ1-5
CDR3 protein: CAWSLRGISQPQHF

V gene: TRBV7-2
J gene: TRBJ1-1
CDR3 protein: CASSFAGNSEAFF

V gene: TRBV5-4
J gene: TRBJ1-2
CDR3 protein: CASSLQGGDGYTF

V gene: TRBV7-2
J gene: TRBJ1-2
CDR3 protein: CASSPATANYGYTF

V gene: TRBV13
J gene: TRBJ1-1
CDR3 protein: CASSFRTGAGTEAFF

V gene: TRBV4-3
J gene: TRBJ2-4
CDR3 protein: CASSQEGGSRDIQYF

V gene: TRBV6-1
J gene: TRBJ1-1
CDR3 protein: CASTFERGLTVEAFF

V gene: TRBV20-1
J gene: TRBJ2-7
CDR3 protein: CSAILPGQVFHEQYF

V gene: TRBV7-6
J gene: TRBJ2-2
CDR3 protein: CASRPSGDSTGELFF

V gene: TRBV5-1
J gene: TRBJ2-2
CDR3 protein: CASSLTETGELFF

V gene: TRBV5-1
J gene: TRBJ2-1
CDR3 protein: CASSETEPPHEQFF

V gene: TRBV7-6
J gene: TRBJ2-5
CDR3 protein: CASSLDGTSGETQYF

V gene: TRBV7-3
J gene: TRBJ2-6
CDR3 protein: CASSLQGPNSGANVLTF

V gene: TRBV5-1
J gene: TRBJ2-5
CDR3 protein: CASSGTRSQETQYF

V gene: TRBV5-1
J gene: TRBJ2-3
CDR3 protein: CASSSDPLATDTQYF

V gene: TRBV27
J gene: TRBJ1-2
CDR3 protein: CASSPLLTVISDGYTF

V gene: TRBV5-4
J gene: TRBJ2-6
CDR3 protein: CASSPPRYHDNVLTF

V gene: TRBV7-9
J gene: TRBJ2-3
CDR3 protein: CASSGIRDPEYF

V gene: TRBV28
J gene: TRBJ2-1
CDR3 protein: CASSSSGLASNEQFF

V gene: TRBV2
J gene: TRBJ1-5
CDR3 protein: CASRERTGGNPVGSQPQHF

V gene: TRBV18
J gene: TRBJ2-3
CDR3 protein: CASSPGADTQYF

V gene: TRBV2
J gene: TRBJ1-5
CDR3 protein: CASRDRGYSNQPQHF

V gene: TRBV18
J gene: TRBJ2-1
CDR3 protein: CASSPEGGNEQFF

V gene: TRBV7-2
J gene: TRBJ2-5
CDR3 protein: CASSPRGSAEGAQYF

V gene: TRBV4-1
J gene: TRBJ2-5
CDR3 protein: CASSQDRGYGQETQYF

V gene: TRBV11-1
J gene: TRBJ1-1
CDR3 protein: CASSFAGRGTEAFF

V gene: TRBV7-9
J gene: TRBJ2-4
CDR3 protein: CASSYPPQGKNIQYF

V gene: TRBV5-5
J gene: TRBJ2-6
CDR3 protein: CASSLGQIAGANVLTF

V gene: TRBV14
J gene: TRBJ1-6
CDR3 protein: CASSRQTGGNSPLHF

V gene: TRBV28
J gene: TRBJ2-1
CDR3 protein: CASSPTSGRLDEQFF

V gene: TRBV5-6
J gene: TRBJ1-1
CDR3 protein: CASSFVGGTEAFF

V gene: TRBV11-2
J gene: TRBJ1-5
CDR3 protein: CASSLGDRVTQPQHF

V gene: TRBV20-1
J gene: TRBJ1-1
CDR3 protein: CSARPVPGGTEAFF

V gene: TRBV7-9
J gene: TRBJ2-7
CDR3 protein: CASSSGGLAGDEQYF

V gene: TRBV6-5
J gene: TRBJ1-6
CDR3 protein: CASSYIGHHRGYNSPLHF

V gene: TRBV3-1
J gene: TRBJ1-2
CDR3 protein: CASSQNQGNYGYGYTF

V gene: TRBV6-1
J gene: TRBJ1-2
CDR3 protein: CASSPTGGLGYGYTF